A single sample is the source of the 30 T cell receptor beta chains below, sequenced in a study of T cell changes during pregnancy in multiple sclerosis. The method was immunoSEQ multiplex PCR; TCRdb's version includes in-frame clones alone and lacks a portion of them. The sample lists about 40,000 clones, 80% to 90% occurring once. Sample: CD4+ T cells from peripheral blood mononuclear cells, taken in the first trimester of pregnancy. The origin of the receptors is a female donor with multiple sclerosis, enrolled in a pregnancy study.

The chain couples TRBV6-6 to TRBJ2-1; 7 nucleotides line up with TRBD1. The CDR3 runs to 16 residues. J gave up 0 bases and V 6 bases, and 8 bases lay outside the gene matches. Per germline, CDR1 MNHNY and CDR2 SVGAGI (reference sequence). CDR3 amino acids: CASSIEGALSYNEQFF. The CDR3 region has the DNA TGTGCCAGCAGCATAGAGGGGGCCCTCTCCTACAATGAGCAGTTCTTC.

The rearrangement uses TRBV9 and TRBJ2-5; 10 bases are shared with TRBD1. The junction had 6 bases not matched to a gene; V was cut back by 3 bases and J by 4 bases. CDR1 and CDR2 from the germline V gene are SGDLS and YYNGEE. CDR3 size: 15 residues. As DNA, the CDR3 is TGTGCCAGCAGCGCCCGGGACAGGGGTTCAGAGACCCAGTACTTC. This encodes CASSARDRGSETQYF.

This clone was seen a single time. The V call is TRBV4-1, the J call TRBJ1-1; the D gene is possibly TRBD1 (5 bases). The CDR3 is 15 amino acids. Trimming took off 3 bases at V and 2 bases at J, with 13 bases between the two ends. Germline CDR1 MGHRA, CDR2 YSYEKL. CDR3 nucleotides: TGCGCCAGCAGCCACAATCAACAGGCAAACACTGAAGCTTTCTTT. Translated, it gives CASSHNQQANTEAFF.

V usage is TRBV6-5 and J usage is TRBJ1-5, with D possibly matching TRBD1 (6 bases). The CDR3 spans 14 residues. Trimming shortened V by 6 bases and J by 0 bases, and 9 bases separated the two germline ends. Germline V CDR1 and CDR2: MNHEY, SVGAGI. CDR3 loop: CASSRDTSNQPQHF. CDR3 sequence (DNA): TGTGCCAGCAGCCGGGACACTAGCAATCAGCCCCAGCATTTT.

The V and J genes are TRBV25-1 and TRBJ2-4, with 8 positions matching TRBD1. This CDR3 has 14 residues. Trimming took 3 bases from V and 3 from J; bases not matched to a gene: 1. Germline CDR1 is MGHDK and CDR2 is SYGVNS. The CDR3 is CASSEGQDKNIQYF. The DNA for the CDR3 is TGTGCCAGCAGTGAGGGACAGGACAAAAACATTCAGTACTTC.

The chain couples TRBV18 to TRBJ2-7, with TRBD2 matching 13 bases. The V gene end was trimmed by 3 bases and the J gene end by 5 bases; junction bases not matched to a gene: 10. CDR1 is KGHSH and CDR2 is LQKENI in the germline V gene. The CDR3 consists of 17 residues. CDR3 sequence (DNA): TGTGCCAGCTCACCCAAATCGACTAGCGGGAGGATCCACGAGCAGTACTTC. Translated: CASSPKSTSGRIHEQYF.

This clone was observed once. The chain links TRBV4-2 to TRBJ2-1, with 10 bases matching TRBD2. This CDR3 region has 19 residues. Per germline, CDR1 LGHNA and CDR2 YNFKEQ. V trimming: 3 bases; J trimming: 6 bases; junction bases outside the gene matches: 17. As DNA, the CDR3 is TGTGCCAGCAGCCAGAACTCCCGTAAGAGCGGGAGGGCCTTCAATGAGCAGTTCTTC. This translates into CASSQNSRKSGRAFNEQFF.

V gene TRBV10-1 combines with J gene TRBJ2-7, with a possible D match to TRBD2 (5 bases). CDR1 is WNHNN, CDR2 SYGVQD, per germline (reference sequence). V lost 2 bases, J lost 2 bases, and 10 bases lay in between. This CDR3 has 14 amino acids. The CDR3 DNA sequence: TGCGCCAGCAGTGAGGGACTGGGAGCCTACGAGCAGTACTTC. It translates to CASSEGLGAYEQYF.

The rearrangement uses TRBV19 and TRBJ2-3; 7 positions match TRBD1. The CDR3 loop spans 15 amino acids. The germline V gene has CDR1 LNHDA and CDR2 SQIVND (reference sequence). V trimming: 6 bases; J trimming: 2 bases; junction bases outside the gene matches: 8. The CDR3 nucleotides are TGTGCCAGTAGACCGACAGGGCTTATCACAGATACGCAGTATTTT. This sequence encodes CASRPTGLITDTQYF.

CDR3 sequence: CASSFVREGPDTQYF. CDR3 DNA sequence: TGTGCCAGCAGTTTCGTGCGGGAGGGTCCCGATACGCAGTATTTT. The chain links TRBV27 to TRBJ2-3; 9 nucleotides match TRBD2. The germline V gene has CDR1 MNHEY and CDR2 SMNVEV (reference sequence). The CDR3 sequence is 15 residues long. J lost 6 bases, V lost 3 bases, and 7 bases had no gene match.

The chain has TRBV10-2 and TRBJ2-1; D is perhaps TRBD1 (5 bases). The germline V gene encodes CDR1 WSHSY and CDR2 SAAADI. The V end was cut by 6 bases, the J end by 1 base, with 16 bases between. The CDR3 has 16 amino acids. The CDR3 nucleotides read TGCGCCAGCAGGACACCAAAGGGGAAGTCCTACAATGAGCAGTTCTTC. Its translation: CASRTPKGKSYNEQFF.

The chain carries TRBV7-9 and TRBJ2-2; 10 positions agree with TRBD2. The CDR3 contains 16 residues. Germline V gives CDR1 SEHNR, CDR2 FQNEAQ (reference sequence). Trimming took 5 bases from V and 5 from J; bases not matched to a gene: 8. The CDR3 DNA is TGTGCCAGCAGCGCGCTAGCGGGAGTAGAGACCGGGGAGCTGTTTTTT. Translation: CASSALAGVETGELFF.

The genes are TRBV7-9 and TRBJ2-1; D might be TRBD2 (6 bases). The CDR3 runs 15 residues. Germline loops: CDR1 SEHNR, CDR2 FQNEAQ (reference sequence). Deletions cut 5 bases from V and 3 bases from J, with 14 bases between. CDR3 coding DNA: TGTGCCAGCAGCGTTACGGGACTTCGCTACAATGAGCAGTTCTTC. Translated: CASSVTGLRYNEQFF.

This sequence joins TRBV30 and TRBJ1-1; a weak D match, TRBD1 (5 bases). The CDR3 contains 13 residues. V lost 3 bases and J 3 bases, leaving 11 bases between the germline ends. CDR1 and CDR2 from the germline V gene are GTSNPN and SVGIG (reference sequence). This CDR3 is CAWRLSGYTEAFF. DNA for the CDR3: TGTGCCTGGAGGTTGTCAGGGTACACTGAAGCTTTCTTT.

The chain recombines TRBV2 with TRBJ2-5, with 12 bases matching TRBD2. V dropped 7 bases and J dropped 5; count of bases not matched to a gene: 5. The CDR3 has 14 residues. Germline V gene sequence: CDR1 SNHLY, CDR2 FYNNEI. This CDR3 reads CASNLAGGDETQYF. For the CDR3, the DNA is TGTGCCAGCAATCTAGCGGGAGGGGATGAGACCCAGTACTTC.

J is TRBJ1-1 and V is TRBV7-9; D is ambiguous. Trimming left V 3 bases short and J 5 bases short, with 7 bases between. This CDR3 is built from 12 residues. CDR1 SEHNR and CDR2 FQNEAQ come from the germline V gene (reference sequence). CDR3 region: CASSFGDTEAFF. The CDR3 nucleotides are TGTGCCAGCAGCTTCGGGGATACTGAAGCTTTCTTT.

With respect to this clone: The same CDR3 can be traced to other DNA sequences in this sample. The V and J genes are TRBV12-1 and TRBJ1-2. TRBV12-1 is a known pseudogene. The CDR3 loop spans 17 amino acids. The CDR3 bases are TGTGCCAGCAGCTTTTTTTCAGCCGGGAAGTCTAACTACGGCTACACCTTC. Translating gives CASSFFSAGKSNYGYTF.

J is TRBJ2-5 and V is TRBV18; TRBD1 agrees at 10 bases. V was pared by 3 bases and J by 1 base, with 5 bases of the junction left unmatched. CDR1 is KGHSH, CDR2 LQKENI, per germline. This CDR3 comprises 16 residues. The CDR3 DNA reads TGTGCCAGCTCACCGCCGGGACAGGGGTCCCAAGAGACCCAGTACTTC. This encodes CASSPPGQGSQETQYF.

This chain uses TRBV5-1 with TRBJ2-7; 11 positions agree with TRBD2. There are 13 residues in the CDR3. Germline V gives CDR1 SGHRS, CDR2 YFSETQ. V was clipped by 5 bases and J by 2 bases; unmatched bases: 0. The CDR3, as DNA: TGCGCCAGCAGGACTAGCGGGACCTACGAGCAGTACTTC. This encodes CASRTSGTYEQYF.

V usage is TRBV6-5 and J usage is TRBJ2-3; 8 bases map to TRBD2. Germline V CDR1 and CDR2: MNHEY, SVGAGI. The CDR3 sequence is 16 residues long. V shed 0 bases, J shed 1 base, and the junction held 3 bases outside the gene matches. The CDR3 nucleotides read TGTGCCAGCAGTTACTCACCGGGAGGGGGCACAGATACGCAGTATTTT. This encodes CASSYSPGGGTDTQYF.

V usage is TRBV5-1 and J usage is TRBJ2-1; 9 bases match TRBD1. J gave up 5 bases and V 4 bases, and 16 bases lay outside the gene matches. The length of the CDR3 is 18 residues. Germline CDR1 SGHRS, CDR2 YFSETQ. Here the CDR3 DNA reads TGCGCCAGCAGCAATCAGGGACAGGGAACGTACCCGGACAATGAGCAGTTCTTC. Its protein product is CASSNQGQGTYPDNEQFF. Full variable domain (rest looked up from reference TRBV5-1 and TRBJ2-1): KAGVTQTPRYLIKTRGQQVTLSCSPISGHRSVSWYQQTPGQGLQFLFEYFSETQRNKGNFPGRFSGRQFSNSRSEMNVSTLELGDSALYLCASSNQGQGTYPDNEQFFGPGTRLTVL.

This sequence joins TRBV7-9 and TRBJ1-1; 7 bases align to TRBD1. The CDR3 covers 13 residues. V was clipped by 5 bases and J by 4 bases; unmatched bases: 4. Germline values: CDR1 SEHNR, CDR2 FQNEAQ (reference sequence). In nucleotides, the CDR3 is TGTGCCAGCAGCGACAGGGCGGGCACTGAAGCTTTCTTT. Translated: CASSDRAGTEAFF.

This chain connects TRBV5-4 to TRBJ2-7; 7 positions match TRBD1. The germline CDR1 and CDR2 sequences are SGHNT and YYREEE (reference sequence). The CDR3 contains 14 residues. V trimming: 4 bases; J trimming: 0 bases; junction bases outside the gene matches: 4. The chain's CDR3 is CASSRQGASYEQYF. In DNA, the CDR3 is TGTGCCAGCAGCCGACAGGGCGCCTCCTACGAGCAGTACTTC.

By share, this clone ranks as medium-sized. V is TRBV7-2 and J is TRBJ1-2; D is possibly TRBD1 (5 bases). V was shortened by 0 bases and J by 6 bases, with 11 bases between the two germline ends. Germline values: CDR1 SGHTA, CDR2 FQGNSA. The CDR3 runs 14 residues. CDR3 loop: CASSLASREDGYTF. Written as DNA, the CDR3 is TGTGCCAGCAGCTTAGCGAGCAGGGAGGATGGCTACACCTTC.

This clone was seen a handful of times. The chain couples TRBV5-4 to TRBJ2-7, with 10 bases matching TRBD1. Germline assignment: CDR1 SGHNT and CDR2 YYREEE (reference sequence). CDR3 length: 15 residues. The V and J ends lost 4 bases and 4 bases, in that order; junction bases with no gene match: 8. The CDR3 is CASSPGTGDIYEQYF. The DNA for the CDR3 is TGTGCCAGCAGCCCCGGGACAGGGGACATTTACGAGCAGTACTTC.

DNA of the CDR3: TGTGCCAGCTCCCTGGAAGGGGGCTTTGGCTACACCTTC. It specifies CASSLEGGFGYTF. The J gene is TRBJ1-2, the V gene TRBV28, with 7 bases matching TRBD1. CDR1 is MDHEN, CDR2 SYDVKM, per germline. The CDR3 consists of 13 residues. J was trimmed by 7 bases and V by 8 bases; bases with no gene match: 10.

The genes are TRBV5-1 and TRBJ2-3, with TRBD1 identical over 7 bases. This CDR3 comprises 15 residues. V lost 1 base and J lost 5; bases outside the gene matches: 7. Germline V gene data show CDR1 as SGHRS and CDR2 as YFSETQ. The CDR3 DNA reads TGCGCCAGCAGCTTGACAGGGGATGTGGTAGATACGCAGTATTTT. Its protein product is CASSLTGDVVDTQYF.

This clone was counted a few times. The rearrangement uses TRBV27 and TRBJ1-1; D call uncertain. CDR1 MNHEY and CDR2 SMNVEV come from the germline V gene (reference sequence). The germline V and J ends were trimmed by 3 bases and 4 bases, with 9 bases remaining between them. CDR3 length: 13 amino acids. DNA for the CDR3: TGTGCCAGCAGTTTTGAGGCAGCCACTGAAGCTTTCTTT. Its protein product is CASSFEAATEAFF.

The CDR3 DNA reads TGCGCCAGCAGCCAAGATTTACTGGGGGGGGAGACCCAGTACTTC. This encodes CASSQDLLGGETQYF. V and J are TRBV4-3 and TRBJ2-5, with 7 bases fitting TRBD2. V shed 0 bases, J shed 5 bases, and the junction held 6 bases outside the gene matches. The CDR3 loop spans 15 amino acids. CDR1 and CDR2 from the germline V gene are LGHNA and YSLEER.

CDR3 loop: CASSFGGNYGYTF. Here the CDR3 DNA reads TGTGCCAGCAGCTTCGGGGGTAACTATGGCTACACCTTC. This rearrangement joins TRBV5-4 to TRBJ1-2, with D perhaps TRBD1 (5 bases). CDR1 is SGHNT, CDR2 YYREEE, per germline (reference sequence). The germline V and J ends were trimmed by 2 bases and 1 base, with 6 bases remaining between them. The CDR3 has 13 residues. The full variable domain, with the rest looked up from reference TRBV5-4 and TRBJ1-2, is ETGVTQSPTHLIKTRGQQVTLRCSSQSGHNTVSWYQQALGQGPQFIFQYYREEENGRGNFPPRFSGLQFPNYSSELNVNALELDDSALYLCASSFGGNYGYTFGSGTRLTVV.